This T cell receptor (beta chain) is drawn from a study of CD8+CD57+ T cells in acquired aplastic anemia. Study as a whole: Each DNA sample taken from sorted CD4+ and CD8+ cells came to about 3.2 ug on average.

Of note for this clonotype: Its antigen is currently unknown.

Study-level results: Patients had twenty-nine CD8+ CDR3 sequences in common with controls (the shared set). Significant differences in CD8+ Simpson's diversity were not observed between patients and controls.

CDR3 and TCR beta VDJ profiling relied on a genomic DNA template. TCRdb fed the reads into MiXCR, producing one record per CDR3 protein. The table lists fewer than 200,000 distinct CDR3 sequences, about 50% of them singletons, with about an eighth in the top ten. V was clipped by 5 bases and J by 6 bases, with 10 bases between them. The CDR3 spans 11 residues. Germline lookup yields CDR1 SQVTM and CDR2 ANQGSEA. CD8+CD57+ cell expansion, shown by flow cytometry, had occurred in the patients selected for sequencing. The material sequenced was sorted CD4+, CD8+, or CD8+CD57+ T cells (not recorded which) from PBMCs. The chain joins TRBV29-1 to TRBJ1-2, with TRBD1 as a possible D gene (5 bases). This TCR was sampled from a human donor with aplastic anemia. This chain's CDR3 is CSVMGQHGYTF. CDR3 nucleotides: TGCAGCGTTATGGGGCAGCATGGCTACACCTTC. Together with reference TRBV29-1 and TRBJ1-2, the CDR3 gives the full variable domain: SAVISQKPSRDICQRGTSLTIQCQVDSQVTMMFWYRQQPGQSLTLIATANQGSEATYESGFVIDKFPISRPNLTFSTLTVSNMSPEDSSIYLCSVMGQHGYTFGSGTRLTVV.